This is a list of T cell receptor beta chains from one sample in a study of vaccination and CD4 T cells after COVID-19. Using its own MiXCR run on the PCR reads, TCRdb lists one record per CDR3 protein. Of approximately 12,000 distinct CDR3 sequences detected, around 64% appear once; the ten largest clones hold roughly 13%. These receptors' antigens are unknown. The sample comprised CD4+ T cells from blood, cultured in vitro. These receptors originate from a human donor who had recovered from COVID-19. The CDR3 runs from the conserved cysteine through the conserved F or W. Each record gives: D gene, V gene, J gene, clone size, CDR3 DNA, CDR3 protein. The D gene is left open where the match is weak. Some rows have no size entry. The others give once, few or many, or a class for an expanded clone.

TRBD1	TRBV7-2	TRBJ1-6	-	TGTGCCAGCAGAGCCGGGACAGCTACTTCACCCCTCCACTTT	CASRAGTATSPLHF
-	TRBV7-9	TRBJ1-1	-	TGTGCCAGCAGCTTAGAGTTCACTGAAGCTTTCTTT	CASSLEFTEAFF
-	TRBV5-5	TRBJ2-7	once	TGTGCCAGCAGCTTGGGCCCCGGGGCAGTCTACGAGCAGTACTTC	CASSLGPGAVYEQYF
-	TRBV7-2	TRBJ2-5	few	TGTGCCAGCAGCCCAGGACATAGGCAAGAGACCCAGTACTTC	CASSPGHRQETQYF
TRBD1	TRBV2	TRBJ2-7	-	TGTGCCAGCAGTAGGGGACAGGCCGTCGAGCAGTACTTC	CASSRGQAVEQYF
-	TRBV25-1	TRBJ1-2	-	TGTGCCAGCAGTGAAGATCCCCTCTATGGCTACACCTTC	CASSEDPLYGYTF
TRBD1	TRBV28	TRBJ2-5	-	TGTGCCAGCAGGTGGGACAGGGTCCAAGAGACCCAGTACTTC	CASRWDRVQETQYF
-	TRBV6-5	TRBJ2-1	-	TGTGCCAGCAGTTCCCCCGGGACAACCTACAATGAGCAGTTCTTC	CASSSPGTTYNEQFF
TRBD2	TRBV30	TRBJ2-3	-	TGTGCCTGGAGCGCCAGCGGGAGTACGCAGTATTTT	CAWSASGSTQYF
-	TRBV7-9	TRBJ1-2	-	TGTGCCAGCAGCTTTGCCGCGGGGGGGGCCTATGGCTACACCTTC	CASSFAAGGAYGYTF
-	TRBV6-5	TRBJ1-1	-	TGTGCCAGCAGTTCACTATCGGGGTCGAACACTGAAGCTTTCTTT	CASSSLSGSNTEAFF
-	TRBV28	TRBJ1-4	-	TGTGCCAGCAGTTCGCTGGGGGCCGCAACTAATGAAAAACTGTTTTTT	CASSSLGAATNEKLFF
-	TRBV5-4	TRBJ2-5	few	TGTGCCAGCAGCTTGGCCATGAGGGGGGGCTGGCAAGAGACCCAGTACTTC	CASSLAMRGGWQETQYF
TRBD1	TRBV20-1	TRBJ1-1	-	TGCAGTGCCTCGGGACAGAACATGAACACTGAAGCTTTCTTT	CSASGQNMNTEAFF
TRBD1	TRBV6-1	TRBJ2-7	-	TGTGCCAGCAGTGTCAGCCTCGGGACAGGGCACGAGCAGTACTTC	CASSVSLGTGHEQYF
-	TRBV11-3	TRBJ2-5	-	TGTGCCAGCAGCTTCCGGGACCACAAGGAGACCCAGTACTTC	CASSFRDHKETQYF
TRBD1	TRBV25-1	TRBJ1-2	once	TGTGCCGGCAGTATGGGACAGGACTATGGCTACACCTTT	CAGSMGQDYGYTF
-	TRBV27	TRBJ1-1	-	TGTGCCAGCAGTACCCGGACAGAACCGAACACTGAAGCTTTCTTT	CASSTRTEPNTEAFF
TRBD1	TRBV20-1	TRBJ1-5	-	TGCAGTGCTAGGACAGGGAATCAGCCCCAGCATTTT	CSARTGNQPQHF
-	TRBV18	TRBJ1-2	-	TGTGCCAGCTCACCCCAGGGGATGGGGCATGGCTACACCTTC	CASSPQGMGHGYTF
TRBD2	TRBV30	TRBJ2-5	-	TGTGCCTGGAGTGTTGGTAGCGGGATGGTAGGGACCCAGACCCAGTACTTC	CAWSVGSGMVGTQTQYF
-	TRBV20-1	TRBJ1-2	-	TGCAGTGCTAGAATCAGTGGCCAGGGGATTGGTGGCTACACCTTC	CSARISGQGIGGYTF
-	TRBV20-1	TRBJ2-7	-	TGCAGTGCTAGTCCGGGGATCTACGAGCAGTACTTC	CSASPGIYEQYF
-	TRBV20-1	TRBJ1-2	-	TGCAGTGCTAGAGACGGTGGGGGTTATGGCTACACCTTC	CSARDGGGYGYTF
-	TRBV30	TRBJ1-2	-	TGTGCCTCAACAGTAGTAAACTATGGCTACACCTTC	CASTVVNYGYTF
-	TRBV27	TRBJ1-6	few	TGTGCCAGCGCTTTCATGGGAAACAATAATTCACCCCTCCACTTT	CASAFMGNNNSPLHF
-	TRBV7-2	TRBJ2-2	large	TGTGCCAGCAGCTTAGCGTCCGGCGATCCCGGGGAGCTGTTTTTT	CASSLASGDPGELFF
-	TRBV20-1	TRBJ1-1	-	TGCGGTGCGCGGGCAGTAGAAACTTTCTTT	CGARAVETFF
TRBD1	TRBV20-1	TRBJ1-2	-	TGCAGTGCTAAACTGGCCGACAGGGGGCGTGTTGGCTACACCTTC	CSAKLADRGRVGYTF
TRBD1	TRBV19	TRBJ1-1	few	TGTGCCATTTCGAAGGGGGCGCGGCACACTGAAGCTTTCTTT	CAISKGARHTEAFF
TRBD1	TRBV5-4	TRBJ1-2	-	TGTGCCAGCAGCGGGGGACAGGGGGAATTTTACTATGGCTACACCTTC	CASSGGQGEFYYGYTF
-	TRBV6-4	TRBJ1-1	large	TGTGCGTCCTGGGGCGCACGTGAAGCTTTCTTT	CASWGAREAFF
-	TRBV10-3	TRBJ1-6	-	TGTGCCATCAGTGAGTCGGGCCCGGGCGGGAATTCACCCCTCCACTTT	CAISESGPGGNSPLHF
-	TRBV19	TRBJ2-3	few	TGTGCCAGTACCACGGGATCCGGGTTAAGAGATACGCAGTATTTT	CASTTGSGLRDTQYF
TRBD1	TRBV12-3/TRBV12-4	TRBJ1-2	once	TGTGCCAGCAGTTTAGTTACAGGGGTAGGAGGCTACACCTTC	CASSLVTGVGGYTF
-	TRBV7-9	TRBJ2-2	few	TGTGCCAGCAGCGTCGACGCGAACACCGGGGAGCTGTTTTTT	CASSVDANTGELFF
TRBD1	TRBV20-1	TRBJ2-7	-	TGCAGTGCTAGAGGACAGGGTTTCAATTACGAGCAGTACTTC	CSARGQGFNYEQYF
TRBD1	TRBV10-1	TRBJ1-5	few	TGCGCCAGAGACAGGGGGCGCGATCAGCCCCAGCATTTT	CARDRGRDQPQHF
TRBD1	TRBV27	TRBJ2-7	-	TGTGCCAGCAGCTGGACAGGGGGACCCTACGAGCAGTACTTC	CASSWTGGPYEQYF
TRBD1	TRBV19	TRBJ1-3	-	TGTGCCAGTAGTATGAGGAGGGGACAGGGAGGAAACACCATATATTTT	CASSMRRGQGGNTIYF
TRBD2	TRBV27	TRBJ2-7	-	TGTGCCAGCAGCCCGGGAGGCCTTTTTGGTGAGCAGTACTTC	CASSPGGLFGEQYF
TRBD1	TRBV20-1	TRBJ2-2	-	TGCAGTGCTAGACGGGACAGGGGCGGGGAGCTGTTTTTT	CSARRDRGGELFF
-	TRBV24-1	TRBJ1-5	few	TGTGCCACCAGTGCGTCCAAAAATCAGCCCCAGCATTTT	CATSASKNQPQHF
-	TRBV4-1	TRBJ2-3	once	TGCGCCAGCAGCCACGGTATGCGGGGCTTCACAGATACGCAGTATTTT	CASSHGMRGFTDTQYF
-	TRBV19	TRBJ1-5	-	TGTGCCAGTAGTTTCAGACAGAATAGCAATCAGCCCCAGCATTTT	CASSFRQNSNQPQHF
-	TRBV28	TRBJ2-7	-	TGTGCCAGCATTCCGTGGGGGGTCTCCTACGAGCAGTACTTC	CASIPWGVSYEQYF
-	TRBV20-1	TRBJ1-6	-	TGCAGTGCCCGGGCCAGGAGCTCCTATAATTCACCCCTCCACTTT	CSARARSSYNSPLHF
-	TRBV7-8	TRBJ2-7	-	TGTGCCAGCAGCAACTCCGGGACGGATATGGGCGAGCAGTACTTC	CASSNSGTDMGEQYF
-	TRBV6-2/TRBV6-3	TRBJ1-5	-	TGTGCCAGCAGCACGGTTGGGGTTAGCAATCAGCCCCAGCATTTT	CASSTVGVSNQPQHF
-	TRBV6-2/TRBV6-3	TRBJ1-6	-	TGTGCCAGCAGCGAGGGGTATTCACCCCTCCACTTT	CASSEGYSPLHF
-	TRBV7-9	TRBJ1-6	few	TGTGCCAGCAGAGGTGTCTCCTATAATTCACCCCTCCACTTT	CASRGVSYNSPLHF
TRBD2	TRBV5-1	TRBJ2-1	-	TGCGCCAGCAGCTTGCCCCCAGCGGGGGTGGCCTACAATGAGCAGTTCTTC	CASSLPPAGVAYNEQFF
-	TRBV30	TRBJ1-6	-	TGTGCCTGGAGATCAGGGAATAATTCACCCCTCCACTTT	CAWRSGNNSPLHF
TRBD2	TRBV7-8	TRBJ2-1	-	TGTGCCAGCAGCTTAGCCCGGACTAGCGGGAACCTCTACGTGGGCTACAATGAGCAGTTCTTC	CASSLARTSGNLYVGYNEQFF
TRBD2	TRBV7-2	TRBJ2-3	-	TGTGCCAGCAGCTTTGGGAGCGGGGGGGCCGCAGATACGCAGTATTTT	CASSFGSGGAADTQYF